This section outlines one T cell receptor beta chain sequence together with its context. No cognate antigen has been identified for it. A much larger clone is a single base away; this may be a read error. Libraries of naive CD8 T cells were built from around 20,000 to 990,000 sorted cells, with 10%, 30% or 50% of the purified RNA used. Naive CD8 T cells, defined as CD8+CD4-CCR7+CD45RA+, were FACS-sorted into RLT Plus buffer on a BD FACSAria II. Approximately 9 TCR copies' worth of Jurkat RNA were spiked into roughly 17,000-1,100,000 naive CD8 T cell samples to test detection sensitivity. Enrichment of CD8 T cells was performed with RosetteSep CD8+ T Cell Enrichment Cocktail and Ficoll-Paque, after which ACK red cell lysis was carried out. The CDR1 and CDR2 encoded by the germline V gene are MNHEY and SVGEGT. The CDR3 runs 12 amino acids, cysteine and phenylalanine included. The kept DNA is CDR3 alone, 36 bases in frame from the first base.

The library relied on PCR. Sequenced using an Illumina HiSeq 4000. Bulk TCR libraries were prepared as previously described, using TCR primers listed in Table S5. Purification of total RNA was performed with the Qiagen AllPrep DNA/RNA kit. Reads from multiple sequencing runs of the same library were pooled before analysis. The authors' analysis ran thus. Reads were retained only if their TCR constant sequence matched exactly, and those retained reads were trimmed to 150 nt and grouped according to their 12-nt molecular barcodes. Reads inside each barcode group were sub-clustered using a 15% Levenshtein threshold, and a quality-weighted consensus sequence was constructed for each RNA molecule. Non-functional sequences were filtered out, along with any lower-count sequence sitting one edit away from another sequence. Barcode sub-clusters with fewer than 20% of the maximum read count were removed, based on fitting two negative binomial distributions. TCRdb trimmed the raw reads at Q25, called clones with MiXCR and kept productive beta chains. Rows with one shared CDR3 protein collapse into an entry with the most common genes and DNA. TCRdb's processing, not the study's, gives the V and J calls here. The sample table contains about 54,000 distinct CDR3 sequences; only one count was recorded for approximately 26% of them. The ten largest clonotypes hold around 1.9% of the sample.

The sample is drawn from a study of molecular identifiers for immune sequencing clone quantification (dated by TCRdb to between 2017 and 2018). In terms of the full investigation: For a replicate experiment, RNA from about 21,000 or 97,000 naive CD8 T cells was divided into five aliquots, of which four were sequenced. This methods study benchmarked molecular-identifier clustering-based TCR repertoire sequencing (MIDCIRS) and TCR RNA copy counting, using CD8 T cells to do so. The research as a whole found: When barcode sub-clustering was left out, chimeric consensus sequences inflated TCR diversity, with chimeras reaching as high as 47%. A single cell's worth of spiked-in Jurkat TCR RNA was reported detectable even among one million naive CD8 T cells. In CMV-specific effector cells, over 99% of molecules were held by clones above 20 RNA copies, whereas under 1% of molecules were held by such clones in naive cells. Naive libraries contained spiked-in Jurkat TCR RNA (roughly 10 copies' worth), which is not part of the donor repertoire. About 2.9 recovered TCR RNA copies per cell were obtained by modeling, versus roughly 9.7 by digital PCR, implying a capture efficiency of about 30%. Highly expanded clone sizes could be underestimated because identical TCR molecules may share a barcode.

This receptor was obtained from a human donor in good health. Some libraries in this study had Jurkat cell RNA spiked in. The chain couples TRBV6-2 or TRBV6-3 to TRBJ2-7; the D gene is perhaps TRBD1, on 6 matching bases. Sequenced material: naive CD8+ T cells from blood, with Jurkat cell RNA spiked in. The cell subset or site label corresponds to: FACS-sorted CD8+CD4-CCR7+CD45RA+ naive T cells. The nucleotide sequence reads TGTGCCAGCAGTCCAGGGGATCACGAGCAGTGCTTC. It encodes CASSPGDHEQCF.